These T cell receptor beta chains were read from a single sample in a study of OX40 agonist ivuxolimab in advanced cancers. Sequencing was performed with immunoSEQ multiplex PCR; in TCRdb, only in-frame clones are kept and a portion is missing. The repertoire holds about 76,000 clones, with roughly 88% as singletons. This material consisted of CD4+ or CD8+ T cells sorted from blood, taken in a trial of the OX40 agonist ivuxolimab. These receptors came from an adult with an advanced solid tumor such as melanoma, head and neck, liver or kidney cancer. Each CDR3 is given with its conserved first and last residue. D genes are given only for firm matches. The size of a clone is reported for some rows only, either as once, few or many, or as a class for expanded clones.

D	J	size	V	DNA	CDR3
-	TRBJ2-3	-	TRBV7-2	TGTGCCAGCAGCTTCGGGGGCAGCACAGATACGCAGTATTTT	CASSFGGSTDTQYF
-	TRBJ1-5	-	TRBV4-3	TGCGCCAGCAGCCAAGCCTCAGACAGGCCGGGACAGCCCCAGCATTTT	CASSQASDRPGQPQHF
TRBD2	TRBJ2-1	-	TRBV7-2	TGTGCCAGCAGGGCTAGCGGGAGACAGAACCGGAATGAGCAGTTCTTC	CASRASGRQNRNEQFF
TRBD1	TRBJ1-1	once	TRBV7-2	TGTGCCAGCAGCTTAGCCCGGACAGGGGCGGGCACTGAAGCTTTCTTT	CASSLARTGAGTEAFF
-	TRBJ1-2	-	TRBV5-4	TGTGCCAGCAGCTTGCGGGCGGAGTATGGCTACACCTTC	CASSLRAEYGYTF
-	TRBJ1-3	-	TRBV10-1	TGCGCCAGCAGTGAAGGAAGGACCCGGCGACTATCAAACCCAAACACCATATATTTT	CASSEGRTRRLSNPNTIYF
TRBD1	TRBJ1-5	-	TRBV6-1	TGTGCCAGCAGTGGACAGCAGGGGGCGCGGAGTCAGCCCCAGCATTTT	CASSGQQGARSQPQHF
TRBD1	TRBJ2-7	once	TRBV4-3	TGCGCCAGCAGCCAAGGGGGGACAGGGGCACGCGAGCAGTACTTC	CASSQGGTGAREQYF
-	TRBJ1-1	-	TRBV25-1	TGTGCCAGCAGTGTGGGGGGCGAATTTTTCAACACTGAAGCTTTCTTT	CASSVGGEFFNTEAFF
-	TRBJ2-5	-	TRBV6-1	TGTGCCAGCAGTGAAGACAGACTCCAAGAGACCCAGTACTTC	CASSEDRLQETQYF
TRBD1	TRBJ1-1	-	TRBV7-9	TGTGCCAGCAGCACCGACAGGGGCGGTCACACTGAAGCTTTCTTT	CASSTDRGGHTEAFF
-	TRBJ2-7	once	TRBV7-9	TGTGCCAGCAGCTTTGATGGGAAAAGCTACGAGCAGTACTTC	CASSFDGKSYEQYF
-	TRBJ2-2	-	TRBV7-2	TGTGCCAGCAGTGGGGCAGTCACCGGGGAGCTGTTTTTT	CASSGAVTGELFF
TRBD2	TRBJ2-3	-	TRBV5-3	TGTGCCAGAAGCTACCCCCCGGCTAGCGGGGGGGGAGATACGCAGTATTTT	CARSYPPASGGGDTQYF
-	TRBJ1-6	-	TRBV19	TGTGCCAGTAGTATCTACGGGGGTTGGTCACCCCTCCACTTT	CASSIYGGWSPLHF
-	TRBJ1-1	-	TRBV9	TGTGCCAGCAGCCCATGGGAGTCCATGAACACTGAAGCTTTCTTT	CASSPWESMNTEAFF
-	TRBJ1-5	-	TRBV4-1	TGCGCCAGCAGCCAAGACAGGGCGAGCAATCAGCCCCAGCATTTT	CASSQDRASNQPQHF
-	TRBJ2-7	-	TRBV5-1	TGCGCCAGCAGCTTGGTGGTGTCACAGGGAATTGAGCAGTACTTC	CASSLVVSQGIEQYF
-	TRBJ1-4	-	TRBV5-1	TGCGCCAGCAGCTTGGGGACAGACTCAACTAATGAAAAACTGTTTTTT	CASSLGTDSTNEKLFF
-	TRBJ2-7	once	TRBV7-2	TGTGCCAGCAGCCCCGCTGTACAGAAGGCCTTTTACGAGCAGTACTTC	CASSPAVQKAFYEQYF
-	TRBJ2-5	few	TRBV5-1	TGCGCCAGCAGCCAGAGTAAAGAGACCCAGTACTTC	CASSQSKETQYF
TRBD1	TRBJ1-1	-	TRBV9	TGTGCCAGCAGCGTAGTAGCCACCCAGGGGGCAGGCACTGAAGCTTTCTTT	CASSVVATQGAGTEAFF
TRBD1	TRBJ2-3	-	TRBV7-9	TGTGCCAGCAGCTTAGCCACAGGGGGCACAGATACGCAGTATTTT	CASSLATGGTDTQYF
-	TRBJ2-2	-	TRBV6-1	TGTGCCAGCAGGGAGGGACAGGGGGAGCTGTTTTTT	CASREGQGELFF
TRBD2	TRBJ2-2	-	TRBV5-1	TGCGCCAGCTCCTTAACTAGCGGGCCCACCGGGGAGCTGTTTTTT	CASSLTSGPTGELFF
TRBD2	TRBJ2-2	-	TRBV4-2	TGTGCCAGCAGCCAAGAGGGGGTAGCGGGTGACACCGGGGAGCTGTTTTTT	CASSQEGVAGDTGELFF
TRBD2	TRBJ2-1	-	TRBV9	TGTGCCAGCAGCACCTCCCTAGCGGGAGGGTTCAATGAGCAGTTCTTC	CASSTSLAGGFNEQFF
-	TRBJ2-7	-	TRBV6-1	TGTGCCAGCAGTGAATCAGGGGGGAGAACCTACGAGCAGTACTTC	CASSESGGRTYEQYF
-	TRBJ1-1	-	TRBV9	TGTGCCAGCAGCGCCGGACGAGACACTGAAGCTTTCTTT	CASSAGRDTEAFF
-	TRBJ2-5	-	TRBV1	TGCACCAGCAGCCAAGCGCTAGTGAGACAAGAGACCCAGTACTTC	CTSSQALVRQETQYF
TRBD2	TRBJ2-7	-	TRBV29-1	TGCAGCGTCTCGGGGGCTAGCGGGAGGTACCTTAACTACGAGCAGTACTTC	CSVSGASGRYLNYEQYF
TRBD1	TRBJ1-2	once	TRBV6-1	TGTGCCAGCAGTGGGGGGACAGGGGGCTTTGGCTACACCTTC	CASSGGTGGFGYTF
-	TRBJ1-3	-	TRBV4-3	TGCGCCAGCAGCCCGACCAGGGCGGTAGGGGGAAACACCATATATTTT	CASSPTRAVGGNTIYF
-	TRBJ1-5	-	TRBV6-6	TGTGCCAGCAGCTCAGGGGACAGCAATCAGCCCCAGCATTTT	CASSSGDSNQPQHF
-	TRBJ2-1	-	TRBV9	TGTGCCAGCAGCCCCTTAGACGGTGCCTACAATGAGCAGTTCTTC	CASSPLDGAYNEQFF
TRBD1	TRBJ1-1	-	TRBV4-3	TGCGCCAGCAGCCAACGTGACCTCGGGACAGGGGGAAAAGCTTTCTTT	CASSQRDLGTGGKAFF
-	TRBJ2-3	once	TRBV7-2	TGTGCCAGCAGCTTCCGACCCCAGGATACGCAGTATTTT	CASSFRPQDTQYF
-	TRBJ1-1	-	TRBV5-6	TGTGCCAGCAGCTTACCAGGGTCCGGAGCCCGCGGCACTGAAGCTTTCTTT	CASSLPGSGARGTEAFF
-	TRBJ1-6	-	TRBV6-5	TGTGCCAGCAGTTACTCGAGGACAGTTAATTCACCCCTCCACTTT	CASSYSRTVNSPLHF
TRBD1	TRBJ1-1	-	TRBV7-2	TGTGCCAGCAGCATCCCAGGGGGCGCGCGAGCTGAAGCTTTCTTT	CASSIPGGARAEAFF
TRBD1	TRBJ2-3	-	TRBV11-2	TGTGCCAGCAGCTTAGTGGCAGGGGGTACGCAGTATTTT	CASSLVAGGTQYF
TRBD2	TRBJ2-1	-	TRBV4-1	TGCGCCAGCAGCCAAGATCCCCAGCGGGGATACAATGAGCAGTTCTTC	CASSQDPQRGYNEQFF
TRBD1	TRBJ1-6	few	TRBV30	TGTGCCTGGGGACAGGGTACTTCACCCCTCCACTTT	CAWGQGTSPLHF
-	TRBJ1-3	-	TRBV6-6	TGTGCCAGCAGTTACCCCACCGGAAACACCATATATTTT	CASSYPTGNTIYF
-	TRBJ1-1	-	TRBV7-3	TGTGCCAGCAGCTCAGCACTGAACACTGAAGCTTTCTTT	CASSSALNTEAFF